The sequence of this TCR beta chain was determined in a study of metastatic and nonmetastatic thyroid tumors. This clone showed up many times. TCRdb re-processed the PCR reads through MiXCR. The table includes 25,000 or so clones, roughly 15% detected once. This CDR3 contains 15 residues. V shed 4 bases, J shed 0 bases, and the junction held 4 bases outside the gene matches. CDR1 KGHDR and CDR2 SFDVKD come from the germline V gene. Each patient came to thyroid surgery without any prior treatment (of any kind). The genes are TRBV24-1 and TRBJ2-7; 8 bases line up with TRBD1. The TCR originated in a male donor with papillary thyroid cancer or a benign thyroid nodule (not recorded which). Some clones in this sample may be carry-over from other donors' samples. Specimen: blood. CDR3 amino acids: CATSEGDRSSYEQYF. The CDR3 coding sequence is TGTGCCACCAGTGAGGGGGACAGGAGCTCCTACGAGCAGTACTTC.